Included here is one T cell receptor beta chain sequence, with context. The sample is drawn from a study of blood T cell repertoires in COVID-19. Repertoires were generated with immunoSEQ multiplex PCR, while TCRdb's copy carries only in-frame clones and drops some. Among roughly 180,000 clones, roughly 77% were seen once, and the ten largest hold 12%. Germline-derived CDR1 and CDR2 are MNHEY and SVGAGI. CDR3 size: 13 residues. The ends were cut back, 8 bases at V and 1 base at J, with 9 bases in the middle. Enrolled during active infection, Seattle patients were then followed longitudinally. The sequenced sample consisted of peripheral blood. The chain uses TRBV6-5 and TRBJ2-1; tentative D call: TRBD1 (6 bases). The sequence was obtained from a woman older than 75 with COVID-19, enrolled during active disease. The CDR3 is CASRTGSYNEQFF. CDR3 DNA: TGTGCCAGCCGTACAGGGTCCTACAATGAGCAGTTCTTC.